This T cell receptor beta chain was profiled in a study of technical replicates of blood from a handful of donors. Here immunoSEQ multiplex PCR was the method, and the copy in TCRdb shows in-frame clones only, minus some. The table shows 70,000 to 95,000 clones, with roughly 94% occurring only once. The germline V gene encodes CDR1 SGHRS and CDR2 YFSETQ. Between the trimmed V and J ends, which lost 3 bases and 0 bases, there was a span of 3 bases. The CDR3 consists of 13 residues. The chain uses TRBV5-1 and TRBJ2-2; D remains ambiguous. Sample: T cells isolated from PBMCs. The receptor was isolated from a human donor in good health. The CDR3 reads CASSYSNTGELFF. Written as DNA, the CDR3 is TGCGCCAGCAGCTACTCGAACACCGGGGAGCTGTTTTTT.